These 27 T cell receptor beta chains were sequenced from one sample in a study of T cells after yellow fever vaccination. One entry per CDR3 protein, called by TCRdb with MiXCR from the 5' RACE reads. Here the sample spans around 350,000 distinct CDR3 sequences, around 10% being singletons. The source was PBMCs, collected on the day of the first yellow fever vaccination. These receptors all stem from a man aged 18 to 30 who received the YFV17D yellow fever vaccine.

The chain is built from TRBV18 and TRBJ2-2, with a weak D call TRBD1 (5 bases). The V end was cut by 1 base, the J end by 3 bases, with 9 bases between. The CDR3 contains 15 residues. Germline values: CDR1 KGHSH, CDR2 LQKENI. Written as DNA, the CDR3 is TGTGCCAGCTCACCACTGGAAGGGGACACCGGGGAGCTGTTTTTT. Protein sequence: CASSPLEGDTGELFF. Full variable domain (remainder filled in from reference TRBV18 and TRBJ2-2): NAGVMQNPRHLVRRRGQEARLRCSPMKGHSHVYWYRQLPEEGLKFMVYLQKENIIDESGMPKERFSAEFPKEGPSILRIQQVVRGDSAAYFCASSPLEGDTGELFFGEGSRLTVL.

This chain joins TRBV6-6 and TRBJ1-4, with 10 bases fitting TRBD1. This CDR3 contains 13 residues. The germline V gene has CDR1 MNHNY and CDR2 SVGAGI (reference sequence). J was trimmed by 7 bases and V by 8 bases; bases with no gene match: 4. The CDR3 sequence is CASLTGGGEKLFF. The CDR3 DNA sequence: TGTGCCAGCTTGACAGGGGGCGGTGAAAAACTGTTTTTT.

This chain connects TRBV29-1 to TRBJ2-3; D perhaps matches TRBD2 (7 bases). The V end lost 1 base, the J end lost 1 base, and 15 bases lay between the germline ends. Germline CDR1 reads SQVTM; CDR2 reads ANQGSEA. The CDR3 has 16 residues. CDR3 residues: CSVEVSWGGRTDTQYF. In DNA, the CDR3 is TGCAGCGTTGAAGTCTCTTGGGGGGGGCGCACAGATACGCAGTATTTT.

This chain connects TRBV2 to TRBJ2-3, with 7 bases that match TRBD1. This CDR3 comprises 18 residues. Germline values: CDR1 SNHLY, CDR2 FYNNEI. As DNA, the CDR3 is TGTACCTGCAGTTTAAGCAGGGCTGGCGACAGGGTAAGGGATACGCAGTATTTT. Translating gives CTCSLSRAGDRVRDTQYF.

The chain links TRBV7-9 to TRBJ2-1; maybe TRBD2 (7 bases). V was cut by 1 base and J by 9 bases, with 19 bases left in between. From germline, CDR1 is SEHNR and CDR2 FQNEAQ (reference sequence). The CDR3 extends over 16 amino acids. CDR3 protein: CASSLGGRGAGGEQFF. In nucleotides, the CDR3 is TGTGCCAGCAGCTTAGGGGGACGGGGGGCCGGGGGTGAGCAGTTCTTC.

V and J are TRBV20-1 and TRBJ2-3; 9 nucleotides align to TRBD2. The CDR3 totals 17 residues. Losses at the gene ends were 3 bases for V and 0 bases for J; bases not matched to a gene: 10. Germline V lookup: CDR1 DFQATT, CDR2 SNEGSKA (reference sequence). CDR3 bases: TGCAGTGCTAGCAGGCGGGGGGGTTCTCCTAGCACAGATACGCAGTATTTT. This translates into CSASRRGGSPSTDTQYF.

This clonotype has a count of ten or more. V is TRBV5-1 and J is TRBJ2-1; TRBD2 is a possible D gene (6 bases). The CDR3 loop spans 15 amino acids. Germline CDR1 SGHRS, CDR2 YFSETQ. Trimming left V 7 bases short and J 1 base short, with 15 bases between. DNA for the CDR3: TGCGCCAGCCACCTGGCGGGGTTGTCCTACAATGAGCAGTTCTTC. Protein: CASHLAGLSYNEQFF.

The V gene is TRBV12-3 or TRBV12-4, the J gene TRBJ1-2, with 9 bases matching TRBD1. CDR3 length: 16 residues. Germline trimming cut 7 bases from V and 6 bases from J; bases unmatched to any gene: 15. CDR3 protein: CASTQMGQGRSNGYTF. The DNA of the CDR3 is TGTGCCAGCACCCAAATGGGACAGGGACGTAGTAATGGCTACACCTTC.

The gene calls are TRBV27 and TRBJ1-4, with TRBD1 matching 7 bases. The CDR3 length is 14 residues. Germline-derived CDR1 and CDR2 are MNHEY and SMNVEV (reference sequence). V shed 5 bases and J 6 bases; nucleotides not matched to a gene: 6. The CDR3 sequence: CASSTTGDDEKLFF. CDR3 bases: TGTGCCAGCAGTACCACAGGGGATGATGAAAAACTGTTTTTT. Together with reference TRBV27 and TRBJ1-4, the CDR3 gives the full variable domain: EAQVTQNPRYLITVTGKKLTVTCSQNMNHEYMSWYRQDPGLGLRQIYYSMNVEVTDKGDVPEGYKVSRKEKRNFPLILESPSPNQTSLYFCASSTTGDDEKLFFGSGTQLSVL.

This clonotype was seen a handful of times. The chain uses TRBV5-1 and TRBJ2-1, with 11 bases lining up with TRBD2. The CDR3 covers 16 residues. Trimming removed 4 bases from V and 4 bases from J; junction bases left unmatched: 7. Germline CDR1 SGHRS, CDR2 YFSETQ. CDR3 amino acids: CASSPFLAGGYNEQFF. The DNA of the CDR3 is TGCGCCAGCAGCCCTTTCCTAGCGGGGGGTTACAATGAGCAGTTCTTC.

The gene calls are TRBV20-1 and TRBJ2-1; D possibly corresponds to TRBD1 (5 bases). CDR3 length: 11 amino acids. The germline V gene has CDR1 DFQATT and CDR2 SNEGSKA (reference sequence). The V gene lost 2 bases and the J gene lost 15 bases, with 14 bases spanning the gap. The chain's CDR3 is CSARRGQPWFF. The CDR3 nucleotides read TGCAGTGCTAGAAGGGGCCAGCCGTGGTTCTTC.

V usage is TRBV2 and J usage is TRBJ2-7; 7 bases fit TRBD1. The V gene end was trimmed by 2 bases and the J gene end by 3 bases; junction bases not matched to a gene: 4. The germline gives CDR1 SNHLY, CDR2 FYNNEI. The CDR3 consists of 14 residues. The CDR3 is CASSEQGVLYEQYF. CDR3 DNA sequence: TGTGCCAGCAGTGAACAGGGGGTACTCTACGAGCAGTACTTC.

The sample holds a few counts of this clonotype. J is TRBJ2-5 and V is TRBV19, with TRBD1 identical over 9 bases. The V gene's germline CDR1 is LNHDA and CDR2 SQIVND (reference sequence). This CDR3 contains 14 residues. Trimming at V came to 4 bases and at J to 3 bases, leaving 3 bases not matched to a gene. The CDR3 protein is CASSRWTGEETQYF. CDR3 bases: TGTGCCAGTAGTAGATGGACAGGGGAAGAGACCCAGTACTTC.

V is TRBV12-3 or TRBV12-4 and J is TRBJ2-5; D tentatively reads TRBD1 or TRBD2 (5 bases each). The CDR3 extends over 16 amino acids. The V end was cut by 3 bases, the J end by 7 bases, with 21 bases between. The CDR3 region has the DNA TGTGCCAGCAGTTTCCTCACGGCTGGCCGTGGGGGGACCCAGTACTTC. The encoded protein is CASSFLTAGRGGTQYF.

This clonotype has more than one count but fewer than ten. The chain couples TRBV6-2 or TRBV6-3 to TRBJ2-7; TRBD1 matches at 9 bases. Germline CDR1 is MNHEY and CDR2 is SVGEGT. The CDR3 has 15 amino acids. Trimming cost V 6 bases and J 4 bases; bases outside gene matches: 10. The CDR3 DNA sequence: TGTGCCAGCAGACCCGGGGGGACAGGGCGGTACGAGCAGTACGTC. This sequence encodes CASRPGGTGRYEQYV.

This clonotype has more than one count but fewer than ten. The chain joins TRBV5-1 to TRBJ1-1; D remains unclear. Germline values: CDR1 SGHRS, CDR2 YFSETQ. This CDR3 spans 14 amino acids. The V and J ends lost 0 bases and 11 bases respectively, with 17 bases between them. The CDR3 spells CASSLGAGEGSAFF. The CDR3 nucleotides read TGCGCCAGCAGCTTGGGGGCGGGAGAGGGCTCCGCTTTCTTT.

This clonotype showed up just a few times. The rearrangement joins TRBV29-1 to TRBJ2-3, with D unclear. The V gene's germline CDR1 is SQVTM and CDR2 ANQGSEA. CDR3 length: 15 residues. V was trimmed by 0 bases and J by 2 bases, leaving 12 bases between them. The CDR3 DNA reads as TGCAGCGTTGAAGAAACGAACAAATACACAGATACGCAGTATTTT. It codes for CSVEETNKYTDTQYF.

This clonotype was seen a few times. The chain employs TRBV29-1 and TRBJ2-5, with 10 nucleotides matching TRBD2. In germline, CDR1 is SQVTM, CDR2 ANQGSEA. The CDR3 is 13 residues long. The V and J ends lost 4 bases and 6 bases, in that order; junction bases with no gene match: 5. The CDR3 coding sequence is TGCAGCGTTGCCGTAGCGGGGGGAAAGACCCAGTACTTC. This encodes CSVAVAGGKTQYF.

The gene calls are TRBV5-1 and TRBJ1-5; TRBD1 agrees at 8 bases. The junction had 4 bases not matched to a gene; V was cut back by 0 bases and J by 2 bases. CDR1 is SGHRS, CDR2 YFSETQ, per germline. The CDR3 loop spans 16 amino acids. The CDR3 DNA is TGCGCCAGCAGCTTGGGACCGGGACAGGGCAATCAGCCCCAGCATTTT. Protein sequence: CASSLGPGQGNQPQHF.

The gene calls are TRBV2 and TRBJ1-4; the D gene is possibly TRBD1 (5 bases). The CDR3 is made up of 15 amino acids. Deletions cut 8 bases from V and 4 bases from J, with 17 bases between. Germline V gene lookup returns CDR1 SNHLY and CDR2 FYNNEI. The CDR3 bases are TGTGCCAGCGATTCCGGGACCGCGGATAATGAAAAACTGTTTTTT. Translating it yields CASDSGTADNEKLFF.

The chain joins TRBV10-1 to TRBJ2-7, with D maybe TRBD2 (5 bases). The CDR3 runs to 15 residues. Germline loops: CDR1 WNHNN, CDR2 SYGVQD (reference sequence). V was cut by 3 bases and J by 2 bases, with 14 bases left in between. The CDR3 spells CASSEVPDFTYEQYF. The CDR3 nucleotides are TGCGCCAGCAGTGAAGTCCCGGACTTTACCTACGAGCAGTACTTC.

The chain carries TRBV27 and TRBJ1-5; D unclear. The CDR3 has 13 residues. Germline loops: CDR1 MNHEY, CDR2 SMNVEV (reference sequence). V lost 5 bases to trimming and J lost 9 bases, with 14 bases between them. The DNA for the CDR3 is TGTGCCAGCAGTCCCGAACCCGGGTGGCCCCAGCATTTT. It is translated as CASSPEPGWPQHF.

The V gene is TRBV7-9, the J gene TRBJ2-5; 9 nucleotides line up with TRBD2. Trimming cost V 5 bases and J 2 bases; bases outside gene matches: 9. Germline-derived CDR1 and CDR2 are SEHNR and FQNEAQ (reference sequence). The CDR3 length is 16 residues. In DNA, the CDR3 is TGTGCCAGCAGCCCTTTCCCAGCGGGGGGACAAGAGACCCAGTACTTC. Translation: CASSPFPAGGQETQYF.

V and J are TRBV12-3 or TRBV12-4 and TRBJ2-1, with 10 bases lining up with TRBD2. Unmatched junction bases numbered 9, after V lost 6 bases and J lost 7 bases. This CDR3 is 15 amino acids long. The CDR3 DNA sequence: TGTGCCAGCAGCCTCAGCGGGGGGGCCGGAAATGAGCAGTTCTTC. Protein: CASSLSGGAGNEQFF.

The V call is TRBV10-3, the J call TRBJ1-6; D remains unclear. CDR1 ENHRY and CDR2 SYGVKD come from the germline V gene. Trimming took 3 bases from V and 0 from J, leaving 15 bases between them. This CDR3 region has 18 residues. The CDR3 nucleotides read TGTGCCATCAGTGATGAAAAGGGTCCGAGCTCCTATAATTCACCCCTCCACTTT. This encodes CAISDEKGPSSYNSPLHF.

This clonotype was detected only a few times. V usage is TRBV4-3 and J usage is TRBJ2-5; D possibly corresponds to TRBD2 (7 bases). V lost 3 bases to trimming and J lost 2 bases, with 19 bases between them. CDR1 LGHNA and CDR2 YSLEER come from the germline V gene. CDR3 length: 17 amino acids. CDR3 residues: CASSHHNRGAFQETQYF. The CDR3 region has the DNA TGCGCCAGCAGCCATCATAACCGGGGGGCGTTTCAAGAGACCCAGTACTTC.

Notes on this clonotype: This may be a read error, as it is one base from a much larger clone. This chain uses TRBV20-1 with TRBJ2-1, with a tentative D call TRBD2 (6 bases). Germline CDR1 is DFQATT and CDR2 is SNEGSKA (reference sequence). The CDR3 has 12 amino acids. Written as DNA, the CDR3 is TGCAGTGATAGAGGGCCCGAAATAGCGGACTACTTC. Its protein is CSDRGPEIADYF.